Presented here are 15 T cell receptor beta chains from one specimen sequenced in a study of T cells in Graves' hyperthyroidism and ophthalmopathy. Using RNA transcripts as the source, TCR beta CDR3 regions were amplified. When the TCR CDR3 underwent first-round RT-PCR, the HTBI primer set was used. TCRdb independently ran MiXCR on the multiplex PCR reads; one entry per CDR3 protein. The sample records roughly 170,000 distinct CDR3 sequences, 9.4% being singletons. The sequenced sample consisted of blood. The receptors were gathered from a young woman with Graves' hyperthyroidism that later progressed to Graves' ophthalmopathy.

This clonotype was seen repeatedly, ten times or more. The chain couples TRBV5-1 to TRBJ2-3; D not resolved. The CDR3 covers 14 residues. The germline CDR1 and CDR2 sequences are SGHRS and YFSETQ. Trimming left V 7 bases short and J 2 bases short, with 14 bases between. The CDR3 reads CASRFLEYTDTQYF. The DNA for the CDR3 is TGCGCCAGCCGATTTCTGGAGTACACAGATACGCAGTATTTT.

In this sample, this clonotype turned up many times. For the CDR3, the DNA is TGTGCCAGCAGCCACCCAAGGGGACGATACCTGACAGATACGCAGTATTTT. It yields the protein CASSHPRGRYLTDTQYF. V usage is TRBV3-1 and J usage is TRBJ2-3, with D perhaps TRBD1 or TRBD2 (5 bases each). The germline V gene has CDR1 LGHDT and CDR2 YNNKEL (reference sequence). The V and J ends lost 3 bases and 3 bases respectively, with 19 bases between them. The CDR3 is made up of 17 amino acids.

This clonotype was recorded at least ten times. This rearrangement joins TRBV2 to TRBJ1-6; TRBD1 agrees at 7 bases. The CDR3 extends over 14 amino acids. From germline, CDR1 is SNHLY and CDR2 FYNNEI. After removal of 4 bases from V and 7 bases from J, the junction contained 4 bases not matched to a gene. The CDR3 loop reads CASSAGQLNSPLHF. CDR3 nucleotides: TGTGCCAGCAGTGCGGGACAGCTGAATTCACCCCTCCACTTT. The variable domain in full, completed from reference TRBV2 and TRBJ1-6, reads EPEVTQTPSHQVTQMGQEVILRCVPISNHLYFYWYRQILGQKVEFLVSFYNNEISEKSEIFDDQFSVERPDGSNFTLKIRSTKLEDSAMYFCASSAGQLNSPLHFGNGTRLTVT.

Ten or more counts support this clonotype. The rearrangement uses TRBV7-4 and TRBJ2-7, with D unclear. Trimming removed 1 base from V and 5 bases from J, with 9 bases in between. The germline V gene encodes CDR1 SGHVT and CDR2 SQSDAQ. The CDR3 is 13 residues long. The CDR3 loop is CASSLVLANEQYF. CDR3 bases: TGTGCCAGCAGCTTAGTCCTGGCGAACGAGCAGTACTTC.

J is TRBJ2-1 and V is TRBV4-2; D unclear. This CDR3 region has 11 residues. Per germline, CDR1 LGHNA and CDR2 YNFKEQ. The ends were cut back, 1 base at V and 8 bases at J, with 3 bases in the middle. In nucleotides, the CDR3 is TGTGCCAGCAGCCAAGCCTATGAGCAGTTCTTC. Translating gives CASSQAYEQFF.

This clonotype was picked up many times. The chain recombines TRBV28 with TRBJ2-4, with 9 bases fitting TRBD2. V dropped 6 bases and J dropped 2; count of bases not matched to a gene: 11. CDR3 length equals 17 residues. Germline CDR1 is MDHEN and CDR2 is SYDVKM. For the CDR3, the DNA is TGTGCCAGCAGCCAAGCTTTTAGCGGGAGATCCAAAAACATTCAGTACTTC. Residues: CASSQAFSGRSKNIQYF.

This clonotype was counted many times. The J gene is TRBJ2-7, the V gene TRBV6-1, with 8 bases fitting TRBD1. V was clipped by 5 bases and J by 2 bases; unmatched bases: 8. Germline CDR1 is MNHNS and CDR2 is SASEGT. The CDR3 has 15 residues. The CDR3 region is CASSRTGTGAYEQYF. CDR3 DNA: TGTGCCAGCAGTCGAACCGGGACAGGTGCCTACGAGCAGTACTTC.

In this sample, this clonotype turned up many times. The chain is built from TRBV7-9 and TRBJ1-1; 9 bases map to TRBD1. This CDR3 is 16 amino acids long. Germline CDR1 and CDR2: SEHNR and FQNEAQ (reference sequence). V was clipped by 6 bases and J by 5 bases; unmatched bases: 13. For the CDR3, the DNA is TGTGCCAGCAGGAAAGGTCCCGGGACAGGGAATACTGAAGCTTTCTTT. Protein sequence: CASRKGPGTGNTEAFF.

For this clonotype: A read error may explain this, as a much larger clone is one base away. The rearrangement links TRBV12-3 or TRBV12-4 to TRBJ2-5, with D possibly TRBD2 on 5 matching bases. This CDR3 is built from 17 residues. The CDR3: CARSLAKEEQTGETQYF. CDR3 in DNA: TGTGCCAGGAGTTTAGCGAAAGAGGAACAAACGGGAGAGACCCAGTACTTC.

This clonotype was counted at least ten times. The chain couples TRBV27 to TRBJ1-5, with 7 bases identical to TRBD1. Per germline, CDR1 MNHEY and CDR2 SMNVEV (reference sequence). This CDR3 has 14 amino acids. Trimming took 0 bases from V and 7 from J; bases not matched to a gene: 3. The CDR3 sequence is CASSLSRQGQPQHF. DNA for the CDR3: TGTGCCAGCAGTTTATCCCGACAGGGCCAGCCCCAGCATTTT.

This clonotype was counted at least ten times. J is TRBJ1-2 and V is TRBV2; the D gene is possibly TRBD1 (5 bases). Germline CDR1 is SNHLY and CDR2 is FYNNEI. V lost 2 bases to trimming and J lost 7 bases, with 17 bases between them. The CDR3 contains 15 residues. The DNA for the CDR3 is TGTGCCAGCAGTGAATTTGTACAGGTCGATGGTGGCTACACCTTC. It yields the protein CASSEFVQVDGGYTF. Full variable domain (outside the CDR3, taken from reference TRBV2 and TRBJ1-2): EPEVTQTPSHQVTQMGQEVILRCVPISNHLYFYWYRQILGQKVEFLVSFYNNEISEKSEIFDDQFSVERPDGSNFTLKIRSTKLEDSAMYFCASSEFVQVDGGYTFGSGTRLTVV.

This clonotype occurred a few times. The V call is TRBV30, the J call TRBJ1-5; D is unclear. CDR1 GTSNPN and CDR2 SVGIG come from the germline V gene (reference sequence). With 2 bases removed from V and 2 bases from J, the gap between germline ends came to 13 bases. CDR3 length equals 15 residues. Here the CDR3 reads CAWSIPGGGNQPQHF. Written as DNA, the CDR3 is TGTGCCTGGAGTATTCCGGGCGGGGGCAATCAGCCCCAGCATTTT. Variable domain in full (rest from reference TRBV30 and TRBJ1-5): SQTIHQWPATLVQPVGSPLSLECTVEGTSNPNLYWYRQAAGRGLQLLFYSVGIGQISSEVPQNLSASRPQDRQFILSSKKLLLSDSGFYLCAWSIPGGGNQPQHFGDGTRLSIL.

This clonotype has at least ten counts. The chain has TRBV12-3 or TRBV12-4 and TRBJ1-5; 8 bases fit TRBD1. CDR3 length: 14 amino acids. V shed 6 bases, J shed 4 bases, and the junction held 5 bases outside the gene matches. The CDR3 sequence: CASRYDRGNQPQHF. The CDR3 bases are TGTGCCAGCAGATATGACAGGGGTAATCAGCCCCAGCATTTT.

This clonotype was recorded at least ten times. The gene calls are TRBV5-1 and TRBJ1-1; TRBD1 aligns across 7 bases. The CDR3 runs 14 residues. The ends lost 4 bases at V and 7 bases at J; junction bases unmatched: 10. Germline V gene lookup returns CDR1 SGHRS and CDR2 YFSETQ. CDR3 protein: CASSTRRQGLEAFF. The CDR3 DNA reads TGCGCCAGCAGCACCCGCAGACAGGGCCTTGAAGCTTTCTTT.

This clonotype was detected many times. This chain uses TRBV11-2 with TRBJ2-2, with 7 bases matching TRBD2. The germline V gene encodes CDR1 SGHAT and CDR2 FQNNGV. Trimming removed 0 bases from V and 2 bases from J; junction bases left unmatched: 6. The CDR3 is 17 amino acids. CDR3 sequence: CASSLEAERGNTGELFF. CDR3 DNA sequence: TGTGCCAGCAGCTTAGAAGCCGAGCGGGGTAACACCGGGGAGCTGTTTTTT.